Listed below are T cell receptor beta chains from one sample, sequenced in a study of lymphopenia after photon versus proton radiotherapy. Using immunoSEQ multiplex PCR, the repertoire was profiled, and TCRdb retains in-frame clones only, with some absent. Found here are approximately 40,000 clones, about 86% of them singletons; the top ten hold about a tenth. The material sequenced was peripheral blood, taken from a patient treated with proton-based radiotherapy. Every receptor here comes from a woman aged 70-85 years with pancreatic cancer. Some clones in this sample may be carry-over from other donors' samples. The CDR3 runs from the conserved cysteine through the conserved F or W. The D gene is left open where the match is weak. A row's size may be missing; if present it is once, few, many or a size class.

cdr3_aa cdr3_nt d_call v_call clone_size j_call
CASNQMNTEAFF TGTGCCAGCAATCAGATGAACACTGAAGCTTTCTTT . TRBV2 . TRBJ1-1
CASSLEVSLYGYTF TGTGCCAGCAGCTTAGAAGTCAGTTTATATGGCTACACCTTC . TRBV7-2 . TRBJ1-2
CASSWGTGTTNEKLFF TGTGCCAGCAGCTGGGGGACAGGGACAACTAATGAAAAACTGTTTTTT TRBD1 TRBV5-6 . TRBJ1-4
CASSYLQGRAANTEAFF TGCGCCAGCAGCTACCTACAGGGAAGGGCTGCAAACACTGAAGCTTTCTTT . TRBV5-1 . TRBJ1-1
CASSIAQSSGNTIYF TGTGCCAGTAGTATAGCGCAGTCTTCTGGAAACACCATATATTTT . TRBV19 . TRBJ1-3
CASSPGTSGAYNEQFF TGTGCCAGCAGCCCCGGGACTAGCGGTGCCTACAATGAGCAGTTCTTC TRBD2 TRBV5-4 few TRBJ2-1
CASSLTWGDGLSGNTIYF TGTGCCAGCAGCTTAACTTGGGGGGATGGACTCTCTGGAAACACCATATATTTT . TRBV7-3 . TRBJ1-3
CASTTGQGTGPNNEQFF TGTGCCAGCACCACGGGACAGGGGACAGGGCCCAACAATGAGCAGTTCTTC TRBD1 TRBV7-9 . TRBJ2-1
CSVVDSYEQYF TGCAGCGTTGTCGACTCCTACGAGCAGTACTTC . TRBV29-1 . TRBJ2-7
CASSFSPPIDYGYTF TGTGCCAGCAGCTTCAGTCCCCCTATCGACTATGGCTACACCTTC . TRBV27 . TRBJ1-2
CASGRGLASTDTQYF TGTGCCAGTGGCAGGGGACTAGCGAGCACAGATACGCAGTATTTT TRBD2 TRBV2 . TRBJ2-3
CASSLVPRGSGTDTQYF TGTGCCAGCAGCTTAGTCCCCAGGGGAAGTGGTACAGATACGCAGTATTTT . TRBV7-2 . TRBJ2-3
CASRQQGLKPQHF TGTGCCAGCAGGCAACAGGGGCTCAAGCCCCAGCATTTT TRBD1 TRBV28 . TRBJ1-5
CASSDRYEQYF TGTGCCAGCAGCGACCGCTACGAGCAGTACTTC . TRBV11-3 . TRBJ2-7
CASSLGDSLSGNTIYF TGTGCCAGCAGCTTAGGAGACAGCCTCTCTGGAAACACCATATATTTT . TRBV7-2 . TRBJ1-3
CASSLLGRGGTDTQYF TGTGCCAGCAGCTTGTTGGGCCGTGGCGGCACAGATACGCAGTATTTT . TRBV5-5 . TRBJ2-3
CASSQEASGFTDTQYF TGTGCCAGCAGCCAAGAGGCATCTGGTTTTACAGATACGCAGTATTTT . TRBV4-2 . TRBJ2-3
CASSEGTSGTYEQYF TGCGCCAGCAGTGAAGGGACTAGCGGGACCTACGAGCAGTACTTC TRBD2 TRBV10-1 once TRBJ2-7
CKALTNFEQYF TGCAAGGCGCTAACAAATTTCGAGCAGTACTTC . TRBV20-1 . TRBJ2-7
CAISEPSGSNEQFF TGTGCCATCAGTGAACCTAGCGGGAGCAATGAGCAGTTCTTC TRBD2 TRBV10-3 . TRBJ2-1
CSVAPQSEKLFF TGCAGCGTTGCCCCTCAGTCGGAAAAACTGTTTTTT . TRBV29-1 . TRBJ1-4
CASSTGGSPGYTF TGTGCCAGCAGTACCGGGGGGTCCCCTGGCTACACCTTC . TRBV27 once TRBJ1-2
CASSYSTIGQPQHF TGTGCCAGCAGTTACTCGACTATCGGTCAGCCCCAGCATTTT . TRBV6-6 . TRBJ1-5
CASSLSRLAGGDEQFF TGTGCCAGCAGCTTATCGAGGTTAGCGGGTGGCGATGAGCAGTTCTTC TRBD2 TRBV7-8 . TRBJ2-1
CSAMGSYEQYF TGCAGTGCAATGGGGAGCTACGAGCAGTACTTC . TRBV20-1 . TRBJ2-7
CASSPQTGGANYGYTF TGTGCCAGCAGCCCCCAAACAGGGGGGGCTAACTATGGCTACACCTTC TRBD1 TRBV7-3 . TRBJ1-2
CASSQDRTNEKLFF TGTGCCAGCTCTCAGGACAGAACTAATGAAAAACTGTTTTTT . TRBV18 . TRBJ1-4
CAWSVLTGGAEKLFF TGTGCCTGGAGTGTACTTACAGGGGGGGCTGAAAAACTGTTTTTT TRBD1 TRBV30 . TRBJ1-4
CASSETTDSYYGYTF TGTGCCAGCAGTGAAACAACTGACAGCTACTATGGCTACACCTTC . TRBV6-1 . TRBJ1-2
CASSEGDRGPYEQYF TGTGCCAGCAGTGAGGGGGACAGGGGGCCCTACGAGCAGTACTTC TRBD1 TRBV2 . TRBJ2-7
CATKTGFAGEKLFF TGTGCCACAAAAACAGGCTTCGCGGGTGAAAAACTGTTTTTT . TRBV6-5 . TRBJ1-4
CAWSRPSGRSGANVLTF TGTGCCTGGAGTCGTCCAAGCGGGAGATCTGGGGCCAACGTCCTGACTTTC TRBD2 TRBV30 . TRBJ2-6
CASSLGGGAGYEQYF TGTGCCAGCAGCTTAGGGGGTGGGGCAGGCTACGAGCAGTACTTC . TRBV7-2 . TRBJ2-7
CAWSPDGRNQPQHF TGTGCCTGGAGTCCGGACGGTAGGAATCAGCCCCAGCATTTT . TRBV30 . TRBJ1-5
CASSLPGSGLTEAFF TGTGCCAGCAGTTTACCCGGGAGTGGTTTGACTGAAGCTTTCTTT . TRBV28 . TRBJ1-1
CASSYGNNEQFF TGTGCCAGCAGTTACGGGAACAATGAGCAGTTCTTC . TRBV6-6 . TRBJ2-1
CASRAIDRNNEQFF TGTGCCAGCAGGGCTATTGACAGGAACAATGAGCAGTTCTTC . TRBV5-6 . TRBJ2-1
CASSPGTEAFF TGCGCCAGCAGTCCCGGGACCGAAGCTTTCTTT . TRBV5-1 . TRBJ1-1
CASSPGTGPTDTQYF TGTGCTAGCAGCCCCGGGACAGGGCCCACAGATACGCAGTATTTT TRBD1 TRBV7-7 . TRBJ2-3
CASSDFASEGDEQYF TGTGCCAGCAGTGACTTTGCTAGCGAGGGTGACGAGCAGTACTTC . TRBV6-1 . TRBJ2-7
CAISESARFNEQFF TGTGCCATCAGTGAGTCGGCTAGATTCAATGAGCAGTTCTTC . TRBV10-3 . TRBJ2-1
CASSLGGIASYGYTF TGTGCCAGCAGTTTAGGAGGAATTGCTAGCTATGGCTACACCTTC . TRBV28 . TRBJ1-2
CASSETDRSYGYTF TGTGCCAGCAGTGAGACGGACCGGTCTTATGGCTACACCTTC . TRBV6-1 . TRBJ1-2
CASSEAYSNQPQHF TGTGCCAGCAGTGAAGCGTATAGCAATCAGCCCCAGCATTTT . TRBV6-1 few TRBJ1-5
CATGDRLRGNEQFF TGTGCCACCGGGGACAGGCTACGAGGCAATGAGCAGTTCTTC TRBD1 TRBV19 . TRBJ2-1